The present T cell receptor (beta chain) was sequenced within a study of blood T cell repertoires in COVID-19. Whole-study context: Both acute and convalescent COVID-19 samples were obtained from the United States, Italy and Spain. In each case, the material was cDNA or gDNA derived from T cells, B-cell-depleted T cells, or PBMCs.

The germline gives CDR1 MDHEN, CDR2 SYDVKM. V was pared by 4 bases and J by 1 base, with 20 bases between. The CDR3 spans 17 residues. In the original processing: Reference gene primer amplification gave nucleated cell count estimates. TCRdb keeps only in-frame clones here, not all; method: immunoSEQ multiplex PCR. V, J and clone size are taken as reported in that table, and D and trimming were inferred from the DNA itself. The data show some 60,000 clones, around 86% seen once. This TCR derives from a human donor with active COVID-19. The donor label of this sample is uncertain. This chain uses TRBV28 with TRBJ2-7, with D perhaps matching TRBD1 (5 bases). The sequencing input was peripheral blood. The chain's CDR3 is CASSSLYDSATSYEQYF. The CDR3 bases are TGTGCCAGCAGTTCCCTGTATGACAGCGCAACATCCTACGAGCAGTACTTC.